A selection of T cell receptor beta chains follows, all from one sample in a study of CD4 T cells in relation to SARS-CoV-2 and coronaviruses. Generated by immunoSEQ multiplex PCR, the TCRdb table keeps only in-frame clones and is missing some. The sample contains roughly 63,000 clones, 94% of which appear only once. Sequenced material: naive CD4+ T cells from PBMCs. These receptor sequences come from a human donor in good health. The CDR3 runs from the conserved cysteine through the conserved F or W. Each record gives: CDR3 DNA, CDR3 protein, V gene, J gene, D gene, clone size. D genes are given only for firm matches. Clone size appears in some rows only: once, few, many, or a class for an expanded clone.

cdr3_nt: TGTGCCAGCAGCTTAACGGACAGGGTCTACGAGCAGTACTTC; cdr3_aa: CASSLTDRVYEQYF; v_call: TRBV7-8; j_call: TRBJ2-7; d_call: TRBD1; clone_size: .
cdr3_nt: TGTGCCAGCAGACGGGACAGGGGAGGGAATGAAAAACTGTTTTTT; cdr3_aa: CASRRDRGGNEKLFF; v_call: TRBV6-5; j_call: TRBJ1-4; d_call: TRBD1; clone_size: .
cdr3_nt: TGTGCCAGTAGTATAGATCAGGGGGGATACGATGAGCAGTTCTTC; cdr3_aa: CASSIDQGGYDEQFF; v_call: TRBV19; j_call: TRBJ2-1; d_call: .; clone_size: once
cdr3_nt: TGCGCCAGCAGCTTGGTATCTAGCGGAGGCTACAATGAGCAGTTCTTC; cdr3_aa: CASSLVSSGGYNEQFF; v_call: TRBV5-1; j_call: TRBJ2-1; d_call: TRBD2; clone_size: .
cdr3_nt: TGTGCCATCAGTGAACCCCCTTCGGGGTCCTATGGCTACACCTTC; cdr3_aa: CAISEPPSGSYGYTF; v_call: TRBV10-3; j_call: TRBJ1-2; d_call: .; clone_size: once
cdr3_nt: TGTGCCAGCAGCTTGGGCAGGGGGAATGAAAAACTGTTTTTT; cdr3_aa: CASSLGRGNEKLFF; v_call: TRBV5-6; j_call: TRBJ1-4; d_call: TRBD1; clone_size: .
cdr3_nt: TGTGCCAGTGGGAAGACTGGCACAGATACGCAGTATTTT; cdr3_aa: CASGKTGTDTQYF; v_call: TRBV19; j_call: TRBJ2-3; d_call: .; clone_size: .
cdr3_nt: TGTGCCAGCAGCTGGGGACAGGGGGCTTTCGAGCAGTACTTC; cdr3_aa: CASSWGQGAFEQYF; v_call: TRBV7-9; j_call: TRBJ2-7; d_call: TRBD1; clone_size: .
cdr3_nt: TGTGCCAGCAGGAAAACGGCCGTGACCCGCAATCAGCCCCAGCATTTT; cdr3_aa: CASRKTAVTRNQPQHF; v_call: TRBV28; j_call: TRBJ1-5; d_call: .; clone_size: .
cdr3_nt: TGTGCCAGCAGCGCGCGCTTCCAGGGGGCGGCGTATGAGCAGTTCTTC; cdr3_aa: CASSARFQGAAYEQFF; v_call: TRBV11-2; j_call: TRBJ2-1; d_call: TRBD1; clone_size: .
cdr3_nt: TGTGCCAGCAGTCAGATTACAGGGTGGAGCAATCAGCCCCAGCATTTT; cdr3_aa: CASSQITGWSNQPQHF; v_call: TRBV28; j_call: TRBJ1-5; d_call: .; clone_size: .
cdr3_nt: TGTGCCAGCAGCCAGCGCTCCTACGAGCAGTACTTC; cdr3_aa: CASSQRSYEQYF; v_call: TRBV3-1/TRBV3-2; j_call: TRBJ2-7; d_call: .; clone_size: once
cdr3_nt: TGTGCCAGCAGTTTATCCGGGAGGCCCGCCTCCTACGAGCAGTACTTC; cdr3_aa: CASSLSGRPASYEQYF; v_call: TRBV28; j_call: TRBJ2-7; d_call: TRBD2; clone_size: .
cdr3_nt: TGTGCCAGCTCGACCCAATCCGGGACGGAGTATGGCTACACCTTC; cdr3_aa: CASSTQSGTEYGYTF; v_call: TRBV18; j_call: TRBJ1-2; d_call: .; clone_size: .
cdr3_nt: TGCGCCAGCAGCTTGGCTCTAGATGAGCAGTTCTTC; cdr3_aa: CASSLALDEQFF; v_call: TRBV5-1; j_call: TRBJ2-1; d_call: .; clone_size: .
cdr3_nt: TGTGCCAGCAGCTCTCAGGGGGCTCGAGAGACCCAGTACTTC; cdr3_aa: CASSSQGARETQYF; v_call: TRBV7-2; j_call: TRBJ2-5; d_call: TRBD1; clone_size: .
cdr3_nt: TGTGCCAGCGCACTGCATTATAGCAATCAGCCCCAGCATTTT; cdr3_aa: CASALHYSNQPQHF; v_call: TRBV9; j_call: TRBJ1-5; d_call: .; clone_size: .
cdr3_nt: TGTGCCAGCAGCTTAGATGGGGGCCGGGGAAACACCATATATTTT; cdr3_aa: CASSLDGGRGNTIYF; v_call: TRBV11-2; j_call: TRBJ1-3; d_call: .; clone_size: .
cdr3_nt: TGTGCCAGCAGCAGGGAGGTAGCAGCCTACGAGCAGTACTTC; cdr3_aa: CASSREVAAYEQYF; v_call: TRBV7-2; j_call: TRBJ2-7; d_call: .; clone_size: .
cdr3_nt: TGTGCCAGCAGCTTTTCTGGACTAGCAGCGGGTCGGCAGTTCTTC; cdr3_aa: CASSFSGLAAGRQFF; v_call: TRBV7-2; j_call: TRBJ2-1; d_call: TRBD2; clone_size: .
cdr3_nt: TGTGCCAGCAGTTTCGACAGGGGGGACTTTTCACCCCTCCACTTT; cdr3_aa: CASSFDRGDFSPLHF; v_call: TRBV6-6; j_call: TRBJ1-6; d_call: TRBD1; clone_size: .
cdr3_nt: TGTGCCAGCAGCTTAGGCTCCGGTACGCAGTATTTT; cdr3_aa: CASSLGSGTQYF; v_call: TRBV11-3; j_call: TRBJ2-3; d_call: .; clone_size: .
cdr3_nt: TGTGCCAGCGCCGGACAGGGGGCATCTCAGCCCCAGCATTTT; cdr3_aa: CASAGQGASQPQHF; v_call: TRBV18; j_call: TRBJ1-5; d_call: TRBD1; clone_size: .
cdr3_nt: TGTGCCAGCAGCTTAAGTGATAGGATTGAAAAACTGTTTTTT; cdr3_aa: CASSLSDRIEKLFF; v_call: TRBV7-9; j_call: TRBJ1-4; d_call: .; clone_size: .
cdr3_nt: TGCGCCAGCAGTGAGAGTAGGCAGGGGGACGGAAACACCATATATTTT; cdr3_aa: CASSESRQGDGNTIYF; v_call: TRBV10-2; j_call: TRBJ1-3; d_call: TRBD1; clone_size: .
cdr3_nt: TGCGCCAGCATGCTAGCGTCCGGGTACGAGCAGTACTTC; cdr3_aa: CASMLASGYEQYF; v_call: TRBV10-2; j_call: TRBJ2-7; d_call: .; clone_size: .
cdr3_nt: TGCAGCGTTGAAGAGACTAGCATCCGCGAGCAGTACTTC; cdr3_aa: CSVEETSIREQYF; v_call: TRBV29-1; j_call: TRBJ2-7; d_call: TRBD2; clone_size: .
cdr3_nt: TGTGCCAGCAGCCAAGGGACAGCCTCTGGAAACACCATATATTTT; cdr3_aa: CASSQGTASGNTIYF; v_call: TRBV4-2; j_call: TRBJ1-3; d_call: .; clone_size: .
cdr3_nt: TGTGCCAGCAGTCCTACCGGGACAGGGCGACGTGAGCAGTACTTC; cdr3_aa: CASSPTGTGRREQYF; v_call: TRBV27; j_call: TRBJ2-7; d_call: TRBD1; clone_size: once
cdr3_nt: TGTGCCAGCAGCCTGAGGGCTAGCGGGAGCAATGAGCAGTTCTTC; cdr3_aa: CASSLRASGSNEQFF; v_call: TRBV28; j_call: TRBJ2-1; d_call: TRBD2; clone_size: .
cdr3_nt: TGTGCCAGCAGCTCAGGGGACAGGCAATACAATGAGCAGTTCTTC; cdr3_aa: CASSSGDRQYNEQFF; v_call: TRBV11-2; j_call: TRBJ2-1; d_call: TRBD1; clone_size: .
cdr3_nt: TGTGCCAGCTCAACGTCACGGACAGATACGCAGTATTTT; cdr3_aa: CASSTSRTDTQYF; v_call: TRBV18; j_call: TRBJ2-3; d_call: .; clone_size: .
cdr3_nt: TGTGCCAGCAGAATCGGGGGCTCATCTGAAGCTTTCTTT; cdr3_aa: CASRIGGSSEAFF; v_call: TRBV27; j_call: TRBJ1-1; d_call: .; clone_size: .
cdr3_nt: TGTGCCAGCAGTTTTTGGGTTTCTGGCTACACCTTC; cdr3_aa: CASSFWVSGYTF; v_call: TRBV28; j_call: TRBJ1-2; d_call: .; clone_size: .
cdr3_nt: TGTGCCAGCAGTCGTCCGTTCGGCAGGTACAATGAGCAGTTCTTC; cdr3_aa: CASSRPFGRYNEQFF; v_call: TRBV27; j_call: TRBJ2-1; d_call: .; clone_size: .
cdr3_nt: TGTGCCAGCCTACGACAGCGGACTAGCACAGATACGCAGTATTTT; cdr3_aa: CASLRQRTSTDTQYF; v_call: TRBV2; j_call: TRBJ2-3; d_call: .; clone_size: once
cdr3_nt: TGTGCCAGCAGTTACCGGGGGCCTAACTATGGCTACACCTTC; cdr3_aa: CASSYRGPNYGYTF; v_call: TRBV27; j_call: TRBJ1-2; d_call: .; clone_size: .
cdr3_nt: TGTGCCAGTAGTATCTTTAGCACAGATACGCAGTATTTT; cdr3_aa: CASSIFSTDTQYF; v_call: TRBV19; j_call: TRBJ2-3; d_call: .; clone_size: .
cdr3_nt: TGTGCCACCGGGCCCAGCACAGATACGCAGTATTTT; cdr3_aa: CATGPSTDTQYF; v_call: TRBV24-1; j_call: TRBJ2-3; d_call: .; clone_size: .
cdr3_nt: TGTGCCAGCTCACCAAGCACAGATACGCAGTATTTT; cdr3_aa: CASSPSTDTQYF; v_call: TRBV18; j_call: TRBJ2-3; d_call: .; clone_size: .
cdr3_nt: TGTGCCAGCAGTACGGGACAGGGTAGGGCTGAAGCTTTCTTT; cdr3_aa: CASSTGQGRAEAFF; v_call: TRBV2; j_call: TRBJ1-1; d_call: TRBD1; clone_size: .
cdr3_nt: TGTGCCATCCGGAGTATCACCGATAACTATGGCTACACCTTC; cdr3_aa: CAIRSITDNYGYTF; v_call: TRBV10-3; j_call: TRBJ1-2; d_call: .; clone_size: .
cdr3_nt: TGCGCCAGCAGCTCGGAGTGGGGGAGTAATGAGCAGTTCTTC; cdr3_aa: CASSSEWGSNEQFF; v_call: TRBV5-1; j_call: TRBJ2-1; d_call: .; clone_size: .
cdr3_nt: TGTGCCAGCGCCCTAGCTATTAGAGATACGCAGTATTTT; cdr3_aa: CASALAIRDTQYF; v_call: TRBV6-5; j_call: TRBJ2-3; d_call: .; clone_size: .
cdr3_nt: TGTGCCAGCAGCCGTAGTGGGGAAGGGGGGAAACTGTTTTTT; cdr3_aa: CASSRSGEGGKLFF; v_call: TRBV28; j_call: TRBJ1-4; d_call: .; clone_size: .
cdr3_nt: TGTGCCACCTCAGGGTTCGAGCAGTACTTC; cdr3_aa: CATSGFEQYF; v_call: TRBV28; j_call: TRBJ2-7; d_call: .; clone_size: .
cdr3_nt: TGTGCCAGCAGCTTAGGGACCTCCGGGGAGCTGTTTTTT; cdr3_aa: CASSLGTSGELFF; v_call: TRBV7-9; j_call: TRBJ2-2; d_call: .; clone_size: .
cdr3_nt: TGTGCCAGCATCCTACGGGAGGGCCACCGGGAGACCCAGTACTTC; cdr3_aa: CASILREGHRETQYF; v_call: TRBV5-4; j_call: TRBJ2-5; d_call: TRBD2; clone_size: .